The 6 T cell receptor beta chains reported below all come from one sample, sequenced in a study of blood T cell repertoires in COVID-19. Produced via immunoSEQ multiplex PCR; TCRdb's table is partial and in-frame only. The profile covers approximately 69,000 clones, with 85% to 90% appearing a single time and 5.3% taken by the ten largest. The sample comprised peripheral blood. The receptors originated from a man in his fifties or sixties with acute or convalescent COVID-19.

The genes are TRBV5-1 and TRBJ2-7; 10 bases fit TRBD1. Germline CDR1 reads SGHRS; CDR2 reads YFSETQ. The CDR3 length is 16 residues. V was clipped by 4 bases and J by 0 bases; unmatched bases: 7. The CDR3 protein is CASSVTGGLSSYEQYF. DNA of the CDR3: TGCGCCAGCAGCGTGACAGGGGGCCTCAGCTCCTACGAGCAGTACTTC.

This clone has just one count. This chain uses TRBV29-1 with TRBJ2-5; 8 bases match TRBD1. This CDR3 spans 13 amino acids. Germline V gives CDR1 SQVTM, CDR2 ANQGSEA. The ends lost 7 bases at V and 4 bases at J; junction bases unmatched: 8. The CDR3 DNA is TGCAGCGCCGACCAGGGGGCGAGAGAGACCCAGTACTTC. Amino acids: CSADQGARETQYF.

V and J are TRBV27 and TRBJ2-1; TRBD1 might be the D (6 bases). The CDR3 totals 16 residues. Germline CDR1 and CDR2: MNHEY and SMNVEV (reference sequence). Trimming left V 5 bases short and J 8 bases short, with 22 bases between. The CDR3 DNA follows: TGTGCCAGCAGTGCCCAGGACAGCCCGTCGTATGATGAGCAGTTCTTC. This translates into CASSAQDSPSYDEQFF.

The chain combines TRBV7-2 with TRBJ1-5, with no clear D. Germline V gene sequence: CDR1 SGHTA, CDR2 FQGNSA. The CDR3 sequence is 15 residues long. The V gene lost 3 bases and the J gene lost 1 base, with 10 bases spanning the gap. CDR3 bases: TGTGCCAGCAGCTTTATGGCACAGAGCAATCAGCCCCAGCATTTT. Encoded protein: CASSFMAQSNQPQHF.

This clone appeared a single time. The chain joins TRBV6-2 or TRBV6-3 to TRBJ2-3, with TRBD2 matching 8 bases. Trimming took 2 bases from V and 2 from J; bases not matched to a gene: 3. Germline assignment: CDR1 MNHEY and CDR2 SVGEGT. The CDR3 runs to 15 residues. This CDR3 reads CASSYREGITDTQYF. The CDR3 DNA follows: TGTGCCAGCAGTTACCGGGAGGGGATCACAGATACGCAGTATTTT.

The V call is TRBV18, the J call TRBJ1-5; D is possibly TRBD1 (5 bases). The germline V and J ends were trimmed by 8 bases and 2 bases, with 13 bases remaining between them. Germline loops: CDR1 KGHSH, CDR2 LQKENI. This CDR3 has 14 residues. CDR3 DNA sequence: TGTGCCAGCGCGGAAGGGGTGGGCAATCAGCCCCAGCATTTT. Translated: CASAEGVGNQPQHF.